This entry features one T cell receptor beta chain sequence. No cognate antigen has been identified for it. The missing conserved phenylalanine or tryptophan at the end of this CDR3 makes a read error likely. It is unclear where the CDR3 begins or ends on the DNA, so no DNA is shown, and the CDR3 is as TCRdb lists it. TCRbeta-specific cDNA was reverse-transcribed from about 0.45 ug total RNA using a constant-region primer and ProtoScript II reverse transcriptase. Three nested multiplex PCR rounds, following a slightly modified ARM-PCR procedure, were used to build the TCRbeta libraries. Sample barcodes and Illumina adapters were added in a final 25-cycle PCR using Deep VentR polymerase. Before sequencing, amplicons of 200-500 bp were gel-purified using a QIAquick gel extraction kit. TCRbeta amplicons were sequenced on an Illumina HiSeq 2500 with 250-bp paired-end reads. From the authors' description of their analysis: To recover full CDR3 sequences, reads were quality-trimmed using Trimmomatic v0.33 and paired reads were then merged using FLASH v1.2.11. MiGEC v1.2.1b assigned V, D and J germline segments to the rearranged TCRbeta sequences. VDJtools v1.0.0 computed clonotype statistics and Shannon-Wiener diversity indices. To cut down on sampling bias, every analysis after diversity analysis relied on just the 250 most abundant clonotypes from each sample. Using fastp at Q25 and MiXCR, TCRdb reprocessed the public reads and kept productive beta chains. One record per CDR3 amino acid sequence lists the most common genes and DNA. These V and J calls are TCRdb output, not the study's own analysis. This sample holds approximately 30,000 distinct CDR3 sequences; approximately 71% were observed only once. About 30% of the sample lies in the top ten.

This sample is part of a study of tumor-infiltrating lymphocytes in primary liver carcinoma (TCRdb year 2017). A note on the overall study: Hepatocellular carcinoma (four) or combined HCC and intrahepatic cholangiocarcinoma (one) was present in the five patients, who were three men and two women aged 30 to 69 years. The five patients had tumors of stage T1-T3 N0M0, with maximum diameters ranging from about 4 to 11 cm. Roughly 3.5 to 7.5 million productive TCRbeta reads were obtained per sample, and no significant difference in read depth was found between tissue types. For each liver tumor, the study sampled five regions along with adjacent normal tissue and blood, and applied TCRbeta repertoire sequencing, expression microarrays and whole-exome sequencing. A total of approximately 35 specimens from 5 patients underwent TCRbeta repertoire sequencing, comprising 25 or so tumor regions, 5 adjacent noncancerous liver tissues and 5 peripheral blood samples. To link TCRbeta repertoire diversity to the local molecular phenotype, the approximately 23 tumor region samples were profiled with Agilent mRNA microarrays. Reproducibility between technical replicate repertoires was high, with correlation coefficients above 0.95 and mean shared-clone rates about 0.89. The investigation overall reported the following: Because the samples were bulk and unsorted, CD4+ and CD8+ T cell repertoires could not be compared. Only four or five patients were included in the study, and the authors note that the findings should be validated in a larger study. Compared with blood, tumors had a significantly larger share of the repertoire taken up by the top 250 clones (p = 0.039). Only the TCR beta chain was sequenced, so true repertoire diversity is likely underestimated because unpaired alpha chains were not captured. Pairs of tumor regions showed greater repertoire overlap (mean around 36%) than tumor-adjacent pairs (approximately 17%) or tumor-blood pairs (around 15%), which is consistent with antigen-driven expansion. Only about 8-24% of top clones were present in all five regions of a tumor, suggesting spatial heterogeneity of tumor-infiltrating T cells.

Total RNA and DNA were co-extracted without cell sorting from around 20-30 mg of bulk tissue using the AllPrep DNA/RNA mini kit. Between November 2015 and early 2016, roughly five patients in China with histopathologically diagnosed primary liver carcinoma had their tumors surgically resected. At the time of sampling, the patients had chronic HBV infection and had not received any treatment. Each tumor was sampled at five spatially separated regions: the tumor centre plus the superior, inferior, left-lateral and right-lateral poles. More than 80% viable tumor cells were found by histology in every tumor sample. Pieces of fresh tumor and adjacent tissue were cut in half, with one half kept in RNAlater at -80 degrees C and the other half sent for histology. The sequence derives from a woman aged 25 to 39 with primary liver carcinoma and hepatitis B virus infection. The sample comprised liver tumor tissue from sampling region 3. The sample's cell subset or site, from its label and the paper: tumor region T3, left-lateral pole.

The CDR3 has the sequence CAISESASGNTICI. The rearranged segments are TRBV10-3 and TRBJ1-3. The CDR3 is 14 amino acids long, termini counted. CDR1 ENHRY and CDR2 SYGVKD were looked up in the germline V gene.